The present T cell receptor (beta chain) was sequenced within a study of cytomegalovirus exposure and HLA in healthy donors. Points on this clone: Its specificity is unknown.

While the first cohort had 600 to 800 subjects, the donors belonged to the separate validation cohort of about 110 subjects. Sequenced by immunoSEQ multiplex PCR; TCRdb stores in-frame clones only, minus some. Found here are 100,000 to 150,000 clones, 90% to 96% of them singletons; the top ten hold 1.5% to 2%. Overall study findings and caveats: A few CMV-associated chains proved CMV antigen-specific in vitro. TCR clusters originating in the first cohort tended to co-occur in the roughly 110 validation repertoires, according to a later analysis. Rarity held for most TCR sequences, but there were some public TCRs that occurred in many donors.

The CDR3 is 16 residues long. Unmatched junction bases numbered 7, after V lost 1 base and J lost 4 bases. In germline, CDR1 is SGHTA, CDR2 FQGNSA. This TCR derives from a man aged 18 to 29 in good health and CMV-seronegative. The sample was PBMCs. V gene TRBV7-2 combines with J gene TRBJ2-3; TRBD1 matches 8 bases. As DNA, the CDR3 is TGTGCCAGCAGCTTAGGGGGACAGGTTCGTGCAGATACGCAGTATTTT. Translating it yields CASSLGGQVRADTQYF.